What follows are 23 T cell receptor beta chains derived from one specimen sequenced in a study of yellow fever vaccine responses in identical twins. MiXCR, applied by TCRdb to the RT-PCR reads, yields one record per CDR3 protein. Of about 18,000 distinct CDR3 sequences listed, about 61% are singletons. Sequences were derived from T cells from blood (PBMCs), unsorted or a sorted subset (not recorded which), sampled before or after yellow fever vaccination (not recorded which). The receptor set was obtained from a woman in her late teens or twenties who received the yellow fever vaccine.

V is TRBV20-1 and J is TRBJ2-6; the D call may be TRBD1 or TRBD2 (5 bases each). The germline V gene encodes CDR1 DFQATT and CDR2 SNEGSKA (reference sequence). The CDR3 covers 13 residues. The V end was cut by 6 bases, the J end by 3 bases, with 9 bases between. Written as DNA, the CDR3 is TGCAGTGCGGGGGTAGATGGGGCCAACGTCCTGACTTTC. This encodes CSAGVDGANVLTF.

The chain couples TRBV2 to TRBJ1-3; D gene ambiguous. CDR3 length equals 13 residues. CDR1 is SNHLY and CDR2 is FYNNEI in the germline V gene. V gave up 4 bases and J gave up 4 bases, with 8 bases separating them. The CDR3 protein is CASSAGVGNTIYF. CDR3 nucleotides: TGTGCCAGCAGTGCCGGGGTCGGAAACACCATATATTTT.

The V call is TRBV15, the J call TRBJ2-4; 7 bases map to TRBD1. Germline CDR1 LNHNV, CDR2 YYDKDF (reference sequence). The CDR3 consists of 15 residues. The ends lost 7 bases at V and 2 bases at J; junction bases unmatched: 8. The CDR3 loop is CATNIGTDSKNIQYF. CDR3 sequence (DNA): TGTGCCACCAACATCGGGACAGATTCCAAAAACATTCAGTACTTC.

The V call is TRBV11-3, the J call TRBJ2-1; 12 positions agree with TRBD2. The CDR3 runs 18 residues. Per the germline V gene, CDR1 is SGHNT and CDR2 is YENEEA. The trim removed 0 bases at V and 5 bases at J, leaving 8 bases unmatched. The chain's CDR3 is CASSLDLLAGGPDNEQFF. The CDR3 DNA follows: TGTGCCAGCAGCTTAGATCTCCTAGCGGGAGGGCCCGACAATGAGCAGTTCTTC.

The gene calls are TRBV13 and TRBJ2-7; D ambiguous. Trimming removed 9 bases from V and 7 bases from J, with 16 bases in between. This CDR3 is 12 amino acids long. CDR1 is PRHDT and CDR2 is FYEKMQ in the germline V gene (reference sequence). CDR3 loop: CARRQVPEEQYF. CDR3 DNA: TGTGCCAGACGGCAGGTACCAGAGGAGCAGTACTTC.

The V gene is TRBV11-3, the J gene TRBJ2-7; possibly TRBD1 for D (5 bases). Germline loops: CDR1 SGHNT, CDR2 YENEEA. CDR3 size: 13 residues. Deletions cut 1 base from V and 4 bases from J, with 8 bases between. CDR3 nucleotide sequence: TGTGCCAGCAGCTTAGGGTCAGGGTACGAGCAGTACTTC. Its protein product is CASSLGSGYEQYF.

The genes are TRBV12-3 or TRBV12-4 and TRBJ1-5; TRBD1 is a possible D gene (6 bases). CDR3 length: 16 residues. Trimming took 0 bases from V and 4 from J, leaving 13 bases between them. The DNA for the CDR3 is TGTGCCAGCAGTTTAGCTGGGACACATGGGAATCAGCCCCAGCATTTT. This gives the protein CASSLAGTHGNQPQHF.

This clonotype came up a few times. V and J are TRBV7-2 and TRBJ2-1; D is unresolved. The V end lost 0 bases, the J end lost 9 bases, and 6 bases lay between the germline ends. The germline V gene has CDR1 SGHTA and CDR2 FQGNSA. CDR3 length: 12 residues. CDR3 sequence: CASSLAFREQFF. The DNA for the CDR3 is TGTGCCAGCAGCTTAGCGTTCCGTGAGCAGTTCTTC.

The V and J genes are TRBV6-1 and TRBJ1-1; 7 bases match TRBD1. The CDR3 length is 15 residues. Looked up from germline, CDR1 is MNHNS and CDR2 is SASEGT. Unmatched junction bases numbered 10, after V lost 5 bases and J lost 4 bases. The CDR3 DNA is TGTGCCAGCAGTAGCCGTCAGGGGGAGAGCACTGAAGCTTTCTTT. The encoded protein is CASSSRQGESTEAFF.

This sequence joins TRBV29-1 and TRBJ1-1; no definite D call. V was clipped by 6 bases and J by 4 bases, with 12 bases between them. There are 12 residues in the CDR3. Per the germline V gene, CDR1 is SQVTM and CDR2 is ANQGSEA. The CDR3 is CSVGTESTEAFF. For the CDR3, the DNA is TGCAGCGTGGGTACAGAGTCCACTGAAGCTTTCTTT.

The chain carries TRBV7-3 and TRBJ2-1; tentative D call: TRBD2 (5 bases). Germline lookup yields CDR1 SGHTA and CDR2 FQGTGA. Trimming removed 0 bases at V and 2 bases at J, with 5 bases between. The CDR3 covers 14 residues. The CDR3 region is CASSLTSAYNEQFF. CDR3 nucleotide sequence: TGTGCCAGCAGCTTAACTAGCGCCTACAATGAGCAGTTCTTC.

The CDR3, as DNA: TGCGCCAGCAGCTTCTTACTAGCGGGCCAAGAGACCCAGTACTTC. Translating it yields CASSFLLAGQETQYF. V gene TRBV5-1 combines with J gene TRBJ2-5, with 9 bases aligning to TRBD2. V was clipped by 2 bases and J by 1 base; unmatched bases: 3. Germline loops: CDR1 SGHRS, CDR2 YFSETQ. This CDR3 spans 15 amino acids.

The chain links TRBV11-1 to TRBJ2-1; 12 bases match TRBD2. CDR3 size: 17 residues. Germline values: CDR1 SGHAT, CDR2 FQDESV (reference sequence). With 5 bases clipped from V and 3 bases from J, the junction kept 8 bases outside the gene matches. The CDR3 DNA reads TGTGCCAGCAGCCTGACCCCGACTAGCGGGGGCTACAATGAGCAGTTCTTC. It specifies CASSLTPTSGGYNEQFF. The full variable domain, completed using reference TRBV11-1 and TRBJ2-1, is EAEVAQSPRYKITEKSQAVAFWCDPISGHATLYWYRQILGQGPELLVQFQDESVVDDSQLPKDRFSAERLKGVDSTLKIQPAELGDSAMYLCASSLTPTSGGYNEQFFGPGTRLTVL.

This chain joins TRBV11-2 and TRBJ1-1; 8 nucleotides agree with TRBD1. V lost 5 bases to trimming and J lost 0 bases; unmatched junction nucleotides: 5. CDR1 and CDR2 (germline): SGHAT, FQNNGV. The CDR3 spans 15 residues. CDR3 sequence reads: CASSPGTGMNTEAFF. In nucleotides, the CDR3 is TGTGCCAGCAGCCCTGGGACAGGAATGAACACTGAAGCTTTCTTT.

The genes are TRBV7-2 and TRBJ2-1, with D perhaps given as TRBD1 or TRBD2 (5 bases each). The CDR3 is 14 amino acids. Trimming stripped 5 bases from V and 2 bases from J, with 10 bases between. The V gene's germline CDR1 is SGHTA and CDR2 FQGNSA. As DNA, the CDR3 is TGTGCCAGCAGCCGTATGGGACCCTACAATGAGCAGTTCTTC. The encoded protein is CASSRMGPYNEQFF.

This clonotype was observed a few times. The chain joins TRBV3-1 to TRBJ1-1, with TRBD1 matching over 7 bases. This CDR3 contains 13 residues. Looked up from germline, CDR1 is LGHDT and CDR2 is YNNKEL (reference sequence). Trimming cost V 6 bases and J 6 bases; bases outside gene matches: 7. The CDR3 sequence: CASRQGPLAEAFF. The DNA of the CDR3 is TGTGCCAGCAGACAGGGGCCGCTGGCTGAAGCTTTCTTT.

The chain recombines TRBV6-1 with TRBJ1-2, with D unresolved. The ends were cut back, 6 bases at V and 7 bases at J, with 15 bases in the middle. CDR3 length: 13 residues. CDR1 and CDR2 from the germline V gene are MNHNS and SASEGT. The CDR3 bases are TGTGCCAGCAGGGTTGGTTCCGGGAGTGGCTACACCTTC. It yields the protein CASRVGSGSGYTF.

This rearrangement joins TRBV20-1 to TRBJ2-7, with no clear D. Trimming pared 0 bases from V and 2 bases from J, leaving 11 bases between. Germline CDR1 is DFQATT and CDR2 is SNEGSKA (reference sequence). CDR3 length equals 14 residues. CDR3 amino acids: CSARDHELAYEQYF. The CDR3 nucleotides read TGCAGTGCTAGAGATCACGAGTTAGCCTACGAGCAGTACTTC.

The chain is built from TRBV6-1 and TRBJ2-2, with D possibly TRBD1 on 6 matching bases. Germline lookup yields CDR1 MNHNS and CDR2 SASEGT. Trimming took off 6 bases at V and 3 bases at J, with 11 bases between the two ends. The CDR3 is 14 amino acids. CDR3 in DNA: TGTGCCAGCAGGGTGGGGGCAGACACCGGGGAGCTGTTTTTT. Protein product: CASRVGADTGELFF.

The CDR3 coding sequence is TGTGCCAGCTCACTGCAACAGGGAGATACGCAGTATTTT. Its translation is CASSLQQGDTQYF. The chain is built from TRBV18 and TRBJ2-3; possibly TRBD1 for D (6 bases). This CDR3 is built from 13 residues. Between the trimmed V and J ends, which lost 4 bases and 5 bases, there was a span of 10 bases. Germline V lookup: CDR1 KGHSH, CDR2 LQKENI.

The CDR3 nucleotides are TGCAGCGTTGTTGAACTCTCTGGGGCCAACGTCCTGACTTTC. Protein product: CSVVELSGANVLTF. V gene TRBV29-1 combines with J gene TRBJ2-6; D gene uncertain. V lost 4 bases to trimming and J lost 0 bases, with 7 bases between them. Germline V gives CDR1 SQVTM, CDR2 ANQGSEA. The CDR3 runs 14 residues. Supplemented by reference TRBV29-1 and TRBJ2-6, the full variable domain reads SAVISQKPSRDICQRGTSLTIQCQVDSQVTMMFWYRQQPGQSLTLIATANQGSEATYESGFVIDKFPISRPNLTFSTLTVSNMSPEDSSIYLCSVVELSGANVLTFGAGSRLTVL.

The gene calls are TRBV11-2 and TRBJ1-5, with D tentatively TRBD1 (5 bases). Per the germline V gene, CDR1 is SGHAT and CDR2 is FQNNGV. The CDR3 contains 15 residues. Trimming took 1 base from V and 0 from J, leaving 7 bases between them. Written as DNA, the CDR3 is TGTGCCAGCAGCTTAGGACAGATTAGCAATCAGCCCCAGCATTTT. Its protein product is CASSLGQISNQPQHF.

The chain employs TRBV2 and TRBJ2-1, with 10 nucleotides matching TRBD2. Germline V CDR1 and CDR2: SNHLY, FYNNEI. This CDR3 has 13 residues. With V trimmed by 9 bases and J by 9 bases, 8 bases remained unmatched. CDR3 sequence (DNA): TGTGCCAGAGGTTGGGTAGCGGGAGGTGAGCAGTTCTTC. It codes for CARGWVAGGEQFF.